The rows below give T cell receptor beta chains drawn from one sample of a study of blood T cell repertoires in COVID-19. Assay used: immunoSEQ multiplex PCR; TCRdb lists only in-frame clones, some missing. The sample lists tens of thousands of clones, 82% seen once, with about 17% in the top ten. Sequenced: peripheral blood. All receptors come from a human donor in a cohort sampled during active COVID-19. Both conserved end residues are part of each CDR3. D genes are given only for firm matches. Clone sizes are given selectively: once, few, many, or a class where the clone is expanded.

d_gene,j_gene,abundance,v_gene,CDR3nt,CDR3aa
TRBD1,TRBJ1-2,-,TRBV3-1/TRBV3-2,TGTGCCAGCAGCCAGCCAGGGGGCGGTGGCTACACCTTC,CASSQPGGGGYTF
-,TRBJ1-4,-,TRBV27,TGTGCCTCCCCGGGGGGGCCGCGGGGCGAAAAACTGTTTTTT,CASPGGPRGEKLFF
-,TRBJ1-6,-,TRBV6-5,TGTGCCAGCAGCCCCGAGGGGGATTCACCCCTCCACTTT,CASSPEGDSPLHF
-,TRBJ1-2,-,TRBV19,TGTGCCAGTAGTACCTTCAGCTACGACAGGCCGTACACCTTC,CASSTFSYDRPYTF
-,TRBJ1-6,few,TRBV5-8,TGTGCCAGCAATGGAGGAGGGTATTATTCACCCCTCCACTTT,CASNGGGYYSPLHF
TRBD1,TRBJ1-5,-,TRBV7-6,TGTGCCAGCAGCTCAACAGGGGGGGCAATCAATCAGCCCCAGCATTTT,CASSSTGGAINQPQHF
-,TRBJ2-7,-,TRBV20-1,TGCAGTGCTAGTCTACAGCTCCACGAGCAGTACTTC,CSASLQLHEQYF
TRBD1,TRBJ1-1,-,TRBV10-3,TGTGCCATCAGTGGGGACAGGGGAAATACTGAAGCTTTCTTT,CAISGDRGNTEAFF
TRBD1,TRBJ2-7,-,TRBV10-1,TGCGCCAGCAGTACCGGGACAGGTAACCTTTACGAGCAGTACTTC,CASSTGTGNLYEQYF
TRBD1,TRBJ1-1,-,TRBV6-5,TGTGCCAGCAGTACCGGGACAGGAGGACCGGGAGCTTTCTTT,CASSTGTGGPGAFF
-,TRBJ2-7,-,TRBV6-5,TGTGCCAGCAGTTCCCCAACAGGTTACGAGCAGTACTTC,CASSSPTGYEQYF
-,TRBJ1-2,-,TRBV5-1,TGCGCCAGCTCAACGGAGGGGAGTAACTATGGCTACACCTTC,CASSTEGSNYGYTF
-,TRBJ1-2,few,TRBV30,TGTGCCTGGAGTGTACAAGGGGTATTTCGCTACACCTTC,CAWSVQGVFRYTF
-,TRBJ2-7,-,TRBV4-2,TGTGCCAGCAGCCAAATGTCGGGACAAAGGGCCGGGTACGAGCAGTACTTC,CASSQMSGQRAGYEQYF
TRBD1,TRBJ2-6,-,TRBV19,TGTGCCAGTTGTACTACAGGGGGCAACTCTGGGGCCAACGTCCTGACTTTC,CASCTTGGNSGANVLTF
TRBD2,TRBJ2-5,-,TRBV29-1,TGCAGCGTCCGGGGGGAGACTGGGTTCGAGTACTTC,CSVRGETGFEYF
-,TRBJ2-2,few,TRBV15,TGTGCCACCAGCAGAGGGGTAGGGATCCGGGAGCGGATTTTT,CATSRGVGIRERIF
TRBD2,TRBJ2-7,-,TRBV7-9,TGTGCCAGCAGCCTGACTAGCGTTATCTACGAGCAGTACTTC,CASSLTSVIYEQYF
-,TRBJ2-3,once,TRBV6-2/TRBV6-3,TGTGCCAGCAGCCCAGGAGCGGGCGAAAAGTATACGCAGTATTTT,CASSPGAGEKYTQYF
TRBD2,TRBJ2-7,-,TRBV6-2/TRBV6-3,TGTGCCAGCAGTGGAGCGGGGGGTAACTACGAGCAGTACTTC,CASSGAGGNYEQYF
-,TRBJ2-7,-,TRBV10-3,TGTGCCATCAGTGAATTCAGCGGAGCCTACGAGCAGTACTTC,CAISEFSGAYEQYF
-,TRBJ1-1,-,TRBV29-1,TGCAGCGTTGGGCGGTCGAACACTGAAGCTTTCTTT,CSVGRSNTEAFF
-,TRBJ1-4,-,TRBV30,TGTGCCTGGAGTGAGATGGGCTTTGCAACTAATGAAAAACTGTTTTTT,CAWSEMGFATNEKLFF
-,TRBJ1-4,once,TRBV12-3/TRBV12-4,TGTGCCAGCAGTTCCAATCGGGGTGAAAAACTGTTTTTT,CASSSNRGEKLFF
-,TRBJ2-7,few,TRBV6-1,TGTGCCAGCAGTGACCTACTTGGGCTCTACGAGCAGTACTTC,CASSDLLGLYEQYF
-,TRBJ1-5,-,TRBV21-1,TGTGCCAGCAGCCCCGGGGGGGGGCAGGCCTCCAAGCCCCAGCATTTT,CASSPGGGQASKPQHF
-,TRBJ1-2,-,TRBV4-2,TGTGCCAGCAGCCAAGATCGTGGCTACACCTTC,CASSQDRGYTF
-,TRBJ1-6,-,TRBV18,TGTGCCAGCTCCGCCCGGGGTAATTCACCCCTCCACTTT,CASSARGNSPLHF
TRBD1,TRBJ2-6,-,TRBV19,TGTGCCAGTAGCGATCACAGGGGTGGTGGGGCCAACGTCCTGACTTTC,CASSDHRGGGANVLTF
-,TRBJ2-1,-,TRBV6-5,TGTGCCAGCAGTTACGGGGCGGGGGCCCCCGTTTATGAGCAGTTCTTC,CASSYGAGAPVYEQFF